The subject of this entry is one TCR beta chain. These data come from a study of CD8 T cells in Susac syndrome. Sequencing of TCR beta was undertaken in CD8+ and CD4+ T cells derived from blood. The CDR3 is made up of 16 amino acids. Between the trimmed V and J ends, which lost 6 bases and 5 bases, there was a span of 20 bases. CDR1 is LNHDA, CDR2 SQIVND, per germline (reference sequence). An input of roughly 0.5 to 1 ug of RNA was subjected to reverse transcription using random hexamers. An immunoSEQ multiplex PCR amplified TCR beta CDR3 over 54 Vbeta and 13 Jbeta. MiXCR, applied by TCRdb to the immunoSEQ multiplex PCR reads, yields one record per CDR3 protein. This sample has approximately 140,000 distinct CDR3 sequences; over 75% occur once, and the top ten carry roughly 0.5%.

The chain joins TRBV19 to TRBJ2-1, with TRBD2 as a possible D gene (6 bases). The sequenced sample was CD8+ T cells from PBMCs. This TCR was sampled from a human donor with multiple sclerosis. CDR3 DNA: TGTGCCAGTAGCCCTGAACTAGGAGGGGCCAACAATGAGCAGTTCTTC. Its protein product is CASSPELGGANNEQFF.